This T cell receptor (beta chain) was documented in a study of radiotherapy plus CTLA-4 blockade in lung cancer. Study summary: Disease control reached more than 30%, with objective responses in around 19%. Findings and caveats of the study: After treatment with radiotherapy plus ipilimumab, TCR clones that came from the tumor expanded in blood.

A remark on this clone: What it recognizes is unknown.

V was clipped by 7 bases and J by 6 bases, with 19 bases between them. This CDR3 contains 15 residues. The germline V gene has CDR1 MNHEY and CDR2 SMNVEV (reference sequence). The assay was immunoSEQ multiplex PCR, and TCRdb's table has in-frame clones only and misses some. The table records about 73,000 clones, 80% to 90% of them present only once. V usage is TRBV27 and J usage is TRBJ2-1; D is possibly TRBD1 (5 bases). The sample here was peripheral blood, taken from a patient treated with radiotherapy plus ipilimumab. The sequence came from a human donor with non-small cell lung cancer that progressed on radiotherapy plus ipilimumab. The CDR3 coding sequence is TGTGCCAGCACCGCCGAAGGGGCGCCCCGCAATGAGCAGTTCTTC. This translates into CASTAEGAPRNEQFF.